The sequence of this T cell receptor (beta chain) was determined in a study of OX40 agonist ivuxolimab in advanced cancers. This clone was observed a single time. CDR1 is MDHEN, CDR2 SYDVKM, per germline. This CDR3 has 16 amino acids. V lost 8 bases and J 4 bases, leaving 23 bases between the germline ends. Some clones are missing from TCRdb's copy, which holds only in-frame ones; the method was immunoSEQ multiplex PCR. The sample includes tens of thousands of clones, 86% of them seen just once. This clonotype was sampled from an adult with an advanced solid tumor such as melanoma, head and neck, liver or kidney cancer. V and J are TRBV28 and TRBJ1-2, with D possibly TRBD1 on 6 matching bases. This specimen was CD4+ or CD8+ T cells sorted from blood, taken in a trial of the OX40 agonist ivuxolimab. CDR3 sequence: CASFSAGASRGYGYTF. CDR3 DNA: TGTGCCAGCTTTTCGGCAGGGGCCAGCCGAGGCTATGGCTACACCTTC.